This TCR beta chain stems from a study of shared clonotypes between healthy human individuals. The CDR3 spans 15 residues. V was clipped by 4 bases and J by 0 bases, with 12 bases between them. Germline V gene sequence: CDR1 SGHRS, CDR2 YFSETQ. Assay used: immunoSEQ multiplex PCR; TCRdb lists only in-frame clones, some missing. The top ten hold roughly 13% of the sample, which has more than 450,000 clones, 75% to 85% seen once. The sample comprised PBMCs. This chain connects TRBV5-1 to TRBJ2-3, with D possibly matching TRBD2 (5 bases). This TCR was sampled from a woman between 40 and 55 years old in good health. Some clones in this sample may be carry-over from other donors' samples. The CDR3 protein is CASSLLGESTDTQYF. CDR3 bases: TGCGCCAGCAGCCTCCTCGGGGAGAGCACAGATACGCAGTATTTT.